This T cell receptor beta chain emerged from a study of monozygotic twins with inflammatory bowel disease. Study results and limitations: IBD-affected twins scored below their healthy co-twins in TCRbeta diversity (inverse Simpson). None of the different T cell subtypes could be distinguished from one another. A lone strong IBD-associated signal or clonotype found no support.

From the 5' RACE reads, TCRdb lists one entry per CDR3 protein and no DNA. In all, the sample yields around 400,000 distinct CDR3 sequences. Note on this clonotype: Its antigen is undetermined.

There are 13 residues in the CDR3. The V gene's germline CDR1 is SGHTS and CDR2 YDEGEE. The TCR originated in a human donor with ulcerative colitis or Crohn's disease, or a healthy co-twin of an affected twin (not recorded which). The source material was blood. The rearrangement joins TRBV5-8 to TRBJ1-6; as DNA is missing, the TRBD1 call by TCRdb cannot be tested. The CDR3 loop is CASSPTANSPLHF.